This T cell receptor beta chain was sequenced in a study of T cell responses to AZD1222 COVID-19 vaccine. CDR3 length: 13 amino acids. V dropped 3 bases and J dropped 8 bases, with 10 bases sitting between them. The V gene's germline CDR1 is SGHTA and CDR2 FQGNSA. Profiled with immunoSEQ multiplex PCR; TCRdb holds only in-frame clones, not every one. The data hold 70,000 to 95,000 clones, with over 85% observed a single time. The chain recombines TRBV7-2 with TRBJ1-4; unclear D gene. The input for sequencing was peripheral blood, taken on day 0 of AZD1222 vaccination. The TCR sequence derives from an adult in good health. CDR3 in amino acids: CASSLGSREKLFF. CDR3 in DNA: TGTGCCAGCAGCTTGGGGTCAAGGGAAAAACTGTTTTTT.